The TCR beta chain described here comes from a study of blood T cell repertoires in COVID-19. Background on the study: From T cells, B-cell-depleted T cells, or PBMCs came the material, which was cDNA or gDNA.

Per the original methods: By means of reference gene primer amplification, nucleated cell counts were estimated. Clones were sequenced by immunoSEQ multiplex PCR, and TCRdb holds only the in-frame ones, with some missing. That table supplies the V and J calls and clone size; D and trimming were determined from the DNA. The sample has 110,000 or so clones; 65% to 80% are singletons. This clone has just one count. This CDR3 is 14 amino acids long. Germline CDR1 and CDR2: MNHEY and SVGEGT. V was clipped by 6 bases and J by 4 bases, with 16 bases between them. The chain recombines TRBV6-2 or TRBV6-3 with TRBJ2-7; D ambiguous. Sample: peripheral blood. The source is a man between 70 and 80 years old with acute or convalescent COVID-19. For the CDR3, the DNA is TGTGCCAGCAGCCAAGTTCGGTCCGTTTACGAGCAGTACTTC. This codes for CASSQVRSVYEQYF.